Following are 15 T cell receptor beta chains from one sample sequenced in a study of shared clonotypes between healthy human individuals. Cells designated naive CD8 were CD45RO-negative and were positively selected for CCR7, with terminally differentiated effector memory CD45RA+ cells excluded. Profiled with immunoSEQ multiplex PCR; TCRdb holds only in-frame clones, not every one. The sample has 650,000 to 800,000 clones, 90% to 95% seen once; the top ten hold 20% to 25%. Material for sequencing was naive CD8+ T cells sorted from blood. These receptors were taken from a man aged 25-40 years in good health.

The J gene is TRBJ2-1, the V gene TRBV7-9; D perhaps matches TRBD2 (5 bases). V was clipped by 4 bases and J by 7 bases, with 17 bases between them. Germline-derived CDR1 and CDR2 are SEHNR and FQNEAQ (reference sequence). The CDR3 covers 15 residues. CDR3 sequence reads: CASSSGPGGENEQFF. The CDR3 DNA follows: TGTGCCAGCAGCTCGGGCCCAGGTGGGGAGAATGAGCAGTTCTTC.

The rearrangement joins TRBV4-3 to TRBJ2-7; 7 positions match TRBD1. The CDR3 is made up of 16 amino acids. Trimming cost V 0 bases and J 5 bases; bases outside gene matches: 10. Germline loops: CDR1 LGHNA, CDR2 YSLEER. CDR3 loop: CASSQDLTGTRNEQYF. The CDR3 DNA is TGCGCCAGCAGCCAAGACCTGACAGGGACGAGGAACGAGCAGTACTTC.

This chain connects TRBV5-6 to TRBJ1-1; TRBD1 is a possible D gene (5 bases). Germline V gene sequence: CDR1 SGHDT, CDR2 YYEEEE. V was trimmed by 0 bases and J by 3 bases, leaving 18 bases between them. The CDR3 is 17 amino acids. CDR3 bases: TGTGCCAGCAGCTTGGTTTTGGGGCGGGATGAAGACACTGAAGCTTTCTTT. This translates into CASSLVLGRDEDTEAFF. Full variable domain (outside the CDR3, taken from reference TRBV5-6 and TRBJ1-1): DAGVTQSPTHLIKTRGQQVTLRCSPKSGHDTVSWYQQALGQGPQFIFQYYEEEERQRGNFPDRFSGHQFPNYSSELNVNALLLGDSALYLCASSLVLGRDEDTEAFFGQGTRLTVV.

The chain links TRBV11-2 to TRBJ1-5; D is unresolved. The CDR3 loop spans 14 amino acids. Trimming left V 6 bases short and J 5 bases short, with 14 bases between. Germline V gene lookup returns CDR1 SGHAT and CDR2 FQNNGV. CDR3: CASSTLGNHQPQHF. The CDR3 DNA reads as TGTGCCAGCAGTACCTTGGGTAACCATCAGCCCCAGCATTTT.

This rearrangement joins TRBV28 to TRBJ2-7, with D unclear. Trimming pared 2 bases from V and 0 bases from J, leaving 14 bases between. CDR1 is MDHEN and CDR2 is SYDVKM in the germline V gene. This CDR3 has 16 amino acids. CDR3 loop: CASSLNDALNSYEQYF. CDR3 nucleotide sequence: TGTGCCAGCAGTTTAAACGACGCGTTAAACTCCTACGAGCAGTACTTC.

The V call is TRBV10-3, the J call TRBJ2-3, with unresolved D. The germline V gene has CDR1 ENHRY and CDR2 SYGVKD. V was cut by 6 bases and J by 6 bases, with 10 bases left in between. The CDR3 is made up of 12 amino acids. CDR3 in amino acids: CAISPTSDTQYF. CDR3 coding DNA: TGTGCCATCAGCCCTACGTCGGATACGCAGTATTTT.

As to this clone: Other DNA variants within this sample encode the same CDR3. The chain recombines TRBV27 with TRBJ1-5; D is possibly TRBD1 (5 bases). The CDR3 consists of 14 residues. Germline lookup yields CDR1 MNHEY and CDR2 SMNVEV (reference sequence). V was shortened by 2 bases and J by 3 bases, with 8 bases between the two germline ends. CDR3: CASSLRGTNQPQHF. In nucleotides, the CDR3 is TGTGCCAGCAGTTTAAGGGGAACCAATCAGCCCCAGCATTTT.

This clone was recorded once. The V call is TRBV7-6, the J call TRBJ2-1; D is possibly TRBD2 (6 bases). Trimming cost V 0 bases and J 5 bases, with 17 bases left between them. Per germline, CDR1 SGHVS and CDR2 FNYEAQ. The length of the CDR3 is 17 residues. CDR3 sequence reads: CASSLAIRGLLNNEQFF. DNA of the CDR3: TGTGCCAGCAGCTTAGCGATCAGAGGACTACTAAACAATGAGCAGTTCTTC. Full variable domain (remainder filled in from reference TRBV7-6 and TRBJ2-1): GAGVSQSPRYKVTKRGQDVALRCDPISGHVSLYWYRQALGQGPEFLTYFNYEAQQDKSGLPNDRFSAERPEGSISTLTIQRTEQRDSAMYRCASSLAIRGLLNNEQFFGPGTRLTVL.

In DNA form, the CDR3 reads TGTGCCAGCAGCCCCCAGACAGGGACGGGTGAAAAACTGTTTTTT. Protein: CASSPQTGTGEKLFF. The rearrangement uses TRBV7-6 and TRBJ1-4; 7 bases line up with TRBD1. With 5 bases clipped from V and 7 bases from J, the junction kept 10 bases outside the gene matches. This CDR3 region has 15 residues. Per germline, CDR1 SGHVS and CDR2 FNYEAQ.

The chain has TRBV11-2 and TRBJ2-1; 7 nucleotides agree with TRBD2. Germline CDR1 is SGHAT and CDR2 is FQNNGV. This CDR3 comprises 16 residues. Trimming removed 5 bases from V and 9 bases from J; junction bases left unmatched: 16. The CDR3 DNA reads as TGTGCCAGCAGCGATACCGGGACTACAGCTTTCGGTGAGCAGTTCTTC. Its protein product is CASSDTGTTAFGEQFF. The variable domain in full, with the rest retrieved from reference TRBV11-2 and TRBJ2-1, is EAGVAQSPRYKIIEKRQSVAFWCNPISGHATLYWYQQILGQGPKLLIQFQNNGVVDDSQLPKDRFSAERLKGVDSTLKIQPAKLEDSAVYLCASSDTGTTAFGEQFFGPGTRLTVL.

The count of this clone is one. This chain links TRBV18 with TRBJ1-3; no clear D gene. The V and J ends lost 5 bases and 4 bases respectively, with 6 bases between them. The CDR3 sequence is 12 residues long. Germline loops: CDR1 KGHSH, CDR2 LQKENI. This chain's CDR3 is CASSKQGNTIYF. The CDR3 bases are TGTGCCAGCTCAAAACAGGGAAACACCATATATTTT.

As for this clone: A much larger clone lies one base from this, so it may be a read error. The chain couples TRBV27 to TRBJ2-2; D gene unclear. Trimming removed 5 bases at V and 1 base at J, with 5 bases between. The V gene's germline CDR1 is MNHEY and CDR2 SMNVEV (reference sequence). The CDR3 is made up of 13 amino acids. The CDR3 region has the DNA TGTGCCAGCAGTGACTTGAACACCGGGGAGCTGTTTTTT. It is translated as CASSDLNTGELFF.

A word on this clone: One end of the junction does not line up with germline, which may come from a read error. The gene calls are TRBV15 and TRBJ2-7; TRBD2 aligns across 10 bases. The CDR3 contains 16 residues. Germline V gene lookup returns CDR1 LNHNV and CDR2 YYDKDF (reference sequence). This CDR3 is CATSGDTSGISYEQYF. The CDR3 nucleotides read TGTGCCACCAGCGGAGACACTAGCGGGATTTCCTACGAGCAGTACTTC.

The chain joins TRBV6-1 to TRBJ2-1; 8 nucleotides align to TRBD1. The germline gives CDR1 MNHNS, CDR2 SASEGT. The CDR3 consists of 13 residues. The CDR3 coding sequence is TGTGGGACAGGGAGGAAGGGCGTCAATGAGCAGTTCTTC. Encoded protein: CGTGRKGVNEQFF.

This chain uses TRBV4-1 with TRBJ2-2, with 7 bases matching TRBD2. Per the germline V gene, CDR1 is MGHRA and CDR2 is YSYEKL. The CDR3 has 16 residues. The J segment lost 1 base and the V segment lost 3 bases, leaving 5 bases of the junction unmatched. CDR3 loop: CASSQAGTMNTGELFF. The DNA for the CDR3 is TGCGCCAGCAGCCAGGCCGGGACTATGAACACCGGGGAGCTGTTTTTT.